Included here is one T cell receptor (beta chain) sequence, with context. The data were produced by immunoSEQ multiplex PCR, yet TCRdb's version contains in-frame clones alone and is incomplete. The table records some 64,000 clones, 70% to 90% of them present only once. This sample was taken from a study of control samples from healthy donors and cancer patients. The ends lost 6 bases at V and 2 bases at J; junction bases unmatched: 14. The CDR3 has 18 residues. Germline-derived CDR1 and CDR2 are WSHSY and SAAADI. This TCR came from a woman in her forties or fifties with head and neck cancer. The chain employs TRBV10-2 and TRBJ2-7; 12 nucleotides align to TRBD2. The sample was PBMCs. In DNA form, the CDR3 reads TGCGCCAGCAGAATCGGAACTAGCGGGGGGACCGGCGCCTACGAGCAGTACTTC. Amino acid sequence: CASRIGTSGGTGAYEQYF.